Included here is one T cell receptor beta chain sequence, with context. An amount of RNA that ranged from roughly 0.5 to 1 ug was reverse transcribed with random hexamers. MiXCR was run by TCRdb on the immunoSEQ multiplex PCR reads, yielding one entry per CDR3 protein. The sample has 150,000 to 200,000 distinct CDR3 sequences; around 94% are singletons. This entry is derived from a study of CD8 T cells in Susac syndrome. The CDR3 contains 11 residues. CDR1 and CDR2 (germline): MNHEY, SVGEGT. Trimming removed 6 bases from V and 7 bases from J, with 9 bases in between. Sequenced: CD4+ T cells from PBMCs. The clonotype comes from a human donor in good health. The chain joins TRBV6-2 or TRBV6-3 to TRBJ1-2; the D gene is possibly TRBD1 (6 bases). CDR3 in DNA: TGTGCCAGCAGAGGCAGGGGTGGCTACACCTTC. This sequence encodes CASRGRGGYTF.